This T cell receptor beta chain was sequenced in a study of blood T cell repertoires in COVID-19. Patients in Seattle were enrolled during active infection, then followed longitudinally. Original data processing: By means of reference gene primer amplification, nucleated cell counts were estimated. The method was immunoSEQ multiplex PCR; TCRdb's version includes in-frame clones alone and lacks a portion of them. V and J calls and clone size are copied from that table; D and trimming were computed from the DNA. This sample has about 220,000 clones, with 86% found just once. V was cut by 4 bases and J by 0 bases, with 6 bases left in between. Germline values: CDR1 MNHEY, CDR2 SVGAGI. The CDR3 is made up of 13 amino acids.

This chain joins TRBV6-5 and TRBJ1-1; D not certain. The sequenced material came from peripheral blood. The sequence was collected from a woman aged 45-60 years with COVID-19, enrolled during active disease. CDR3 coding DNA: TGTGCCAGCAGTTTAGGAGTGAACACTGAAGCTTTCTTT. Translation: CASSLGVNTEAFF.